Described below is a single T cell receptor (beta chain) sequence and its context. This specimen belongs to a study of blood T cell repertoires in COVID-19. Background on the study: The United States, Italy and Spain were the sources of the acute and convalescent COVID-19 samples.

The repertoire was sequenced with immunoSEQ multiplex PCR; TCRdb's copy has only in-frame clones and lacks some. Of fewer than 130,000 clones listed, under 80% are singletons. The CDR3 sequence is 15 residues long. The V gene's germline CDR1 is GTSNPN and CDR2 SVGIG (reference sequence). Trimming took 3 bases from V and 0 from J; bases not matched to a gene: 4. Sequencing was performed on peripheral blood. This rearrangement joins TRBV30 to TRBJ1-2; 10 bases align to TRBD1. The sequence came from a man aged 65-85 years with active or convalescent COVID-19. The CDR3 loop is CAWRTGGLSNYGYTF. CDR3 nucleotides: TGTGCCTGGAGGACAGGGGGCCTGTCTAACTATGGCTACACCTTC.